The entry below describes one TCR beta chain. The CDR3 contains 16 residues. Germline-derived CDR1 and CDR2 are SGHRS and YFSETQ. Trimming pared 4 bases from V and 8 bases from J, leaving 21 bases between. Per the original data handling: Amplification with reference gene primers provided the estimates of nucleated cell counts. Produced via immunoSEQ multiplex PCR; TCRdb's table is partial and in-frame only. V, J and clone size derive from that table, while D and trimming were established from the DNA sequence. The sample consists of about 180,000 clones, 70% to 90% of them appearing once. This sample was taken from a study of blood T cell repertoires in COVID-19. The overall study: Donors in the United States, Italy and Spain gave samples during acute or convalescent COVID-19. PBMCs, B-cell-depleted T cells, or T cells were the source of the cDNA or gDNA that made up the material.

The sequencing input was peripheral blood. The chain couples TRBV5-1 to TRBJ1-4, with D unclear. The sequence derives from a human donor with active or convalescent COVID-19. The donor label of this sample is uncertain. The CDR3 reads CASSLGYGGREEKLFF. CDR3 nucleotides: TGCGCCAGCAGCCTGGGGTATGGAGGGAGAGAAGAAAAACTGTTTTTT.